These 29 T cell receptor beta chains originate from one sample sequenced in a study of blood T cell repertoires in COVID-19. The method was immunoSEQ multiplex PCR; TCRdb's version includes in-frame clones alone and lacks a portion of them. The data contain 27,000 or so clones, approximately 79% of them singletons. The sequenced sample consisted of peripheral blood. Receptors originate from a man at least 80 years old with active or convalescent COVID-19.

The chain couples TRBV27 to TRBJ1-3, with 7 bases lining up with TRBD1. The germline V gene encodes CDR1 MNHEY and CDR2 SMNVEV (reference sequence). CDR3 length equals 14 residues. The J segment lost 4 bases and the V segment lost 5 bases, leaving 5 bases of the junction unmatched. The CDR3 reads CASSVRGFGNTIYF. Written as DNA, the CDR3 is TGTGCCAGCAGTGTCAGGGGGTTCGGAAACACCATATATTTT.

V gene TRBV7-2 combines with J gene TRBJ1-2; 8 nucleotides match TRBD1. Germline V lookup: CDR1 SGHTA, CDR2 FQGNSA. With V trimmed by 1 base and J by 5 bases, 9 bases remained unmatched. This CDR3 has 16 amino acids. In DNA, the CDR3 is TGTGCCAGCAGCTTAGGGCCCACACAGGGGGTATATGGCTACACCTTC. Translation gives CASSLGPTQGVYGYTF. Filled out from reference TRBV7-2 and TRBJ1-2, the complete variable domain reads GAGVSQSPSNKVTEKGKDVELRCDPISGHTALYWYRQSLGQGLEFLIYFQGNSAPDKSGLPSDRFSAERTGGSVSTLTIQRTQQEDSAVYLCASSLGPTQGVYGYTFGSGTRLTVV.

The V call is TRBV10-3, the J call TRBJ2-3; D might be TRBD1 (5 bases). This CDR3 is built from 12 residues. The V end lost 6 bases, the J end lost 3 bases, and 7 bases lay between the germline ends. The germline CDR1 and CDR2 sequences are ENHRY and SYGVKD. This CDR3 reads CAISAGTDTQYF. DNA for the CDR3: TGTGCCATCAGCGCAGGGACAGATACGCAGTATTTT.

V gene TRBV6-5 combines with J gene TRBJ2-7; maybe TRBD1 (6 bases). This CDR3 has 11 residues. V was clipped by 9 bases and J by 4 bases, with 10 bases between them. Germline values: CDR1 MNHEY, CDR2 SVGAGI. CDR3 bases: TGTGCCAGTTCAAGGGGGTACGAGCAGTACTTC. Translated: CASSRGYEQYF.

This clone was observed once. This chain connects TRBV5-1 to TRBJ2-7; D gene unclear. Germline V gene sequence: CDR1 SGHRS, CDR2 YFSETQ. The CDR3 consists of 16 residues. V lost 0 bases and J 2 bases, leaving 15 bases between the germline ends. The CDR3 reads CASSLAVTSIPYEQYF. In DNA form, the CDR3 reads TGCGCCAGCAGCTTGGCTGTGACTTCTATACCCTACGAGCAGTACTTC.

The J gene is TRBJ2-7, the V gene TRBV27, with 9 bases that match TRBD1. V trimming: 5 bases; J trimming: 9 bases; junction bases outside the gene matches: 11. The CDR3 extends over 14 amino acids. Germline CDR1 reads MNHEY; CDR2 reads SMNVEV (reference sequence). CDR3 nucleotides: TGTGCCAGCAGTAGAGGGACAGGGTGGTCACGGCAGTACTTC. Translation gives CASSRGTGWSRQYF.

This clone was seen a few times. This chain uses TRBV19 with TRBJ1-5; a weak D match, TRBD1 (5 bases). V gave up 9 bases and J gave up 0 bases, with 12 bases separating them. Per the germline V gene, CDR1 is LNHDA and CDR2 is SQIVND (reference sequence). There are 14 residues in the CDR3. CDR3 DNA: TGTGCCAGCGCACAGGTCATTAGCAATCAGCCCCAGCATTTT. Amino acid sequence: CASAQVISNQPQHF.

V is TRBV13 and J is TRBJ1-1; possibly TRBD1 for D (6 bases). Germline V lookup: CDR1 PRHDT, CDR2 FYEKMQ (reference sequence). The V gene lost 5 bases and the J gene lost 7 bases, with 20 bases spanning the gap. The CDR3 sequence is 15 residues long. In nucleotides, the CDR3 is TGTGCCAGCAGCCTGCGGGGGGCGCTTCCTGATGAAGCTTTCTTT. This codes for CASSLRGALPDEAFF.

J is TRBJ2-1 and V is TRBV2, with 11 bases matching TRBD2. The CDR3 has 15 residues. CDR1 is SNHLY, CDR2 FYNNEI, per germline. The V segment lost 6 bases and the J segment 7 bases; nucleotides outside the gene matches: 8. CDR3 DNA sequence: TGTGCCAGCAGAACCGGGACTAGCGGACGAAATGAGCAGTTCTTC. Residues: CASRTGTSGRNEQFF.

The CDR3 loop reads CASSPASGWGYNEQFF. CDR3 coding DNA: TGTGCCAGTAGTCCCGCTAGCGGGTGGGGATACAATGAGCAGTTCTTC. The chain has TRBV19 and TRBJ2-1; 8 bases align to TRBD2. After removal of 5 bases from V and 4 bases from J, the junction contained 10 bases not matched to a gene. The germline CDR1 and CDR2 sequences are LNHDA and SQIVND (reference sequence). The CDR3 runs to 16 residues.

This chain joins TRBV5-1 and TRBJ1-4, with unresolved D. The germline V gene has CDR1 SGHRS and CDR2 YFSETQ. The CDR3 consists of 14 residues. V gave up 1 base and J gave up 1 base, with 5 bases separating them. In nucleotides, the CDR3 is TGCGCCAGCAGCTTGTCCAGAACTAATGAAAAACTGTTTTTT. Translating it yields CASSLSRTNEKLFF.

This clone came up once. The chain joins TRBV10-1 to TRBJ2-6; D is perhaps TRBD1 (6 bases). This CDR3 contains 16 residues. V was trimmed by 8 bases and J by 0 bases, leaving 14 bases between them. Germline CDR1 and CDR2: WNHNN and SYGVQD (reference sequence). The CDR3 DNA follows: TGCGCCAGCCTACCCTGGACAGACTCTGGGGCCAACGTCCTGACTTTC. Residues: CASLPWTDSGANVLTF.

This clone appeared once. The CDR3, as DNA: TGTGCCAGCAGCTTCGGGGGGCAGGAGTTCACAGATACGCAGTATTTT. Translated, it gives CASSFGGQEFTDTQYF. The chain has TRBV5-4 and TRBJ2-3; D is perhaps TRBD2 (7 bases). Looked up from germline, CDR1 is SGHNT and CDR2 is YYREEE (reference sequence). The CDR3 covers 16 residues. Trimming pared 2 bases from V and 2 bases from J, leaving 15 bases between.

The chain carries TRBV10-3 and TRBJ1-2; TRBD1 matches 9 bases. The germline gives CDR1 ENHRY, CDR2 SYGVKD. The CDR3 contains 14 residues. Germline trimming cut 6 bases from V and 4 bases from J; bases unmatched to any gene: 6. CDR3 sequence: CAISGDRVFYGYTF. DNA of the CDR3: TGTGCCATCAGCGGGGACAGGGTTTTCTATGGCTACACCTTC.

The V gene is TRBV15, the J gene TRBJ2-1, with D possibly matching TRBD2 (6 bases). Trimming pared 3 bases from V and 0 bases from J, leaving 12 bases between. The CDR3 sequence is 16 residues long. Germline loops: CDR1 LNHNV, CDR2 YYDKDF (reference sequence). This chain's CDR3 is CATSRAGPGSYNEQFF. The CDR3, as DNA: TGTGCCACCAGCAGGGCGGGACCGGGCTCCTACAATGAGCAGTTCTTC.

This rearrangement joins TRBV28 to TRBJ1-1, with D possibly TRBD1 on 6 matching bases. CDR3 length equals 18 residues. The V gene's germline CDR1 is MDHEN and CDR2 SYDVKM. V was trimmed by 3 bases and J by 2 bases, leaving 22 bases between them. In DNA form, the CDR3 reads TGTGCCAGCAGTTTTGACAGGCAACCTGACATACTTAACACTGAAGCTTTCTTT. Protein product: CASSFDRQPDILNTEAFF. The complete variable domain, with remaining parts taken from reference TRBV28 and TRBJ1-1, reads DVKVTQSSRYLVKRTGEKVFLECVQDMDHENMFWYRQDPGLGLRLIYFSYDVKMKEKGDIPEGYSVSREKKERFSLILESASTNQTSMYLCASSFDRQPDILNTEAFFGQGTRLTVV.

This clone was observed a single time. The chain carries TRBV27 and TRBJ2-1, with 9 nucleotides matching TRBD1. Looked up from germline, CDR1 is MNHEY and CDR2 is SMNVEV (reference sequence). J was trimmed by 2 bases and V by 6 bases; bases with no gene match: 14. The CDR3 is 18 residues long. Written as DNA, the CDR3 is TGTGCCAGCAGACGCGCTCAACCCGGGACAGGGCCCTACAATGAGCAGTTCTTC. This gives the protein CASRRAQPGTGPYNEQFF.

The V gene is TRBV29-1, the J gene TRBJ2-5, with 9 bases lining up with TRBD2. This CDR3 is 18 amino acids long. V shed 7 bases and J 5 bases; nucleotides not matched to a gene: 23. The V gene's germline CDR1 is SQVTM and CDR2 ANQGSEA. In DNA, the CDR3 is TGCAGCGGTGCCGGCTCGGTCGCGGGGGGGGAGGGGTTGGAGACCCAGTACTTC. Translated: CSGAGSVAGGEGLETQYF.

A few counts support this clone. The CDR3 region is CASSLTFGETQYF. DNA of the CDR3: TGTGCCAGCAGCTTAACTTTTGGAGAGACCCAGTACTTC. This chain links TRBV7-2 with TRBJ2-5; the D is unclear. V was clipped by 2 bases and J by 4 bases, with 8 bases between them. Germline V lookup: CDR1 SGHTA, CDR2 FQGNSA. This CDR3 has 13 residues.

This chain links TRBV9 with TRBJ2-7; D uncertain. Germline V lookup: CDR1 SGDLS, CDR2 YYNGEE. V lost 2 bases and J lost 1, with 10 bases in between. CDR3 length: 14 residues. DNA of the CDR3: TGTGCCAGCAGCGTTCGCCCTAGATCCTACGAGCAGTACTTC. Its translation: CASSVRPRSYEQYF.

The rearrangement links TRBV5-4 to TRBJ1-2, with 11 nucleotides matching TRBD1. The trim removed 0 bases at V and 4 bases at J, leaving 2 bases unmatched. This CDR3 comprises 15 residues. From germline, CDR1 is SGHNT and CDR2 YYREEE (reference sequence). CDR3 coding DNA: TGTGCCAGCAGCTTGGCCGGGACAGGGGGCTATGGCTACACCTTC. This gives the protein CASSLAGTGGYGYTF.

The chain has TRBV7-6 and TRBJ1-2; 9 bases are a match to TRBD1. Unmatched junction bases numbered 13, after V lost 3 bases and J lost 11 bases. The length of the CDR3 is 15 residues. CDR1 and CDR2 (germline): SGHVS, FNYEAQ. CDR3 loop: CASSFGGTGSSRYTF. The CDR3 DNA is TGTGCCAGCAGCTTTGGCGGGACAGGGTCCTCTCGATACACCTTC.

This chain links TRBV7-8 with TRBJ1-2; D not resolved. The ends were cut back, 1 base at V and 7 bases at J, with 7 bases in the middle. Germline values: CDR1 SGHVS, CDR2 FQNEAQ. The CDR3 consists of 12 residues. The CDR3 loop reads CASSLVAFGYTF. The DNA of the CDR3 is TGTGCCAGCAGCTTAGTAGCCTTTGGCTACACCTTC.

On this clone itself: Other DNA sequences in this sample translate to the same CDR3. The chain carries TRBV12-3 or TRBV12-4 and TRBJ2-3, with D unresolved. The CDR3 consists of 11 residues. Trimming pared 4 bases from V and 4 bases from J, leaving 3 bases between. The CDR3 loop reads CASSSADTQYF. CDR3 sequence (DNA): TGTGCCAGCAGTTCTGCAGATACGCAGTATTTT.

The DNA for the CDR3 is TGTGCCAGCAGTTACTCGACAGACTATGGCTACACCTTC. This gives the protein CASSYSTDYGYTF. The chain couples TRBV6-5 to TRBJ1-2, with D perhaps TRBD1 (5 bases). V dropped 0 bases and J dropped 3 bases, with 5 bases sitting between them. Per germline, CDR1 MNHEY and CDR2 SVGAGI. This CDR3 has 13 residues.

The chain uses TRBV19 and TRBJ1-2, with TRBD1 matching 8 bases. The CDR3 totals 16 residues. V shed 6 bases and J 7 bases; nucleotides not matched to a gene: 16. The germline V gene has CDR1 LNHDA and CDR2 SQIVND (reference sequence). The CDR3 region is CASRFWRQGPRGGYTF. CDR3 DNA: TGTGCCAGTAGATTTTGGAGACAGGGGCCCCGTGGTGGCTACACCTTC.

The chain is built from TRBV11-3 and TRBJ2-5; a possible D gene is TRBD1 (5 bases). Germline assignment: CDR1 SGHNT and CDR2 YENEEA. This CDR3 is 17 amino acids long. V lost 1 base and J lost 2, with 17 bases in between. This chain's CDR3 is CASSLGTGHPDQETQYF. CDR3 DNA sequence: TGTGCCAGCAGCTTAGGAACAGGACACCCTGATCAAGAGACCCAGTACTTC.

The rearrangement joins TRBV5-8 to TRBJ1-6, with D possibly matching TRBD1 (5 bases). Trimming removed 4 bases at V and 7 bases at J, with 12 bases between. The CDR3 runs 14 residues. Germline V CDR1 and CDR2: SGHTS, YDEGEE. The CDR3: CASSRDSYNSPLHF. The CDR3, as DNA: TGTGCCAGCAGCCGTGACAGCTACAATTCACCCCTCCACTTT. The full variable domain, in which reference TRBV5-8 and TRBJ1-6 provide the parts outside the CDR3, is EAGVTQSPTHLIKTRGQQATLRCSPISGHTSVYWYQQALGLGLQFLLWYDEGEERNRGNFPPRFSGRQFPNYSSELNVNALELEDSALYLCASSRDSYNSPLHFGNGTRLTVT.

The rearrangement links TRBV9 to TRBJ2-2; 7 nucleotides agree with TRBD2. The germline gives CDR1 SGDLS, CDR2 YYNGEE. The CDR3 consists of 15 residues. V dropped 0 bases and J dropped 5; count of bases not matched to a gene: 4. This CDR3 reads CASSVGLAETGELFF. Written as DNA, the CDR3 is TGTGCCAGCAGCGTAGGGCTAGCGGAGACCGGGGAGCTGTTTTTT.